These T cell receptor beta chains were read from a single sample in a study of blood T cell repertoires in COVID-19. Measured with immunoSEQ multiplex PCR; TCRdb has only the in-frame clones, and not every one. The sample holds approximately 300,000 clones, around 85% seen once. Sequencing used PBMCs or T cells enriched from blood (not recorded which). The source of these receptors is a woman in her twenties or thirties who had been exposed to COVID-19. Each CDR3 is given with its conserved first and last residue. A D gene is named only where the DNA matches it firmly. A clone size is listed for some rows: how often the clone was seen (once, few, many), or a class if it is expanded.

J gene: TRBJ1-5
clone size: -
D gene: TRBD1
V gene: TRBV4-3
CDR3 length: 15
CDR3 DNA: TGCGCCAGCAGCCGGAACAGGGGTAGCAATCAGCCCCAGCATTTT
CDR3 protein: CASSRNRGSNQPQHF

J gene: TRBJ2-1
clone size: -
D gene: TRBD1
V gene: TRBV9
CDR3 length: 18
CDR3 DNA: TGTGCCAGCAGCGCCGGGACAGGGGTAGGGCTAGGGGACAATGAGCAGTTCTTC
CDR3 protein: CASSAGTGVGLGDNEQFF

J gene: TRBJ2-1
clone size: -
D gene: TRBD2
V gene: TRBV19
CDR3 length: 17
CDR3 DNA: TGTGCCAGTAGTATTCGCCTAGCGGGAGGTCGTTCTGGTGAGCAGTTCTTC
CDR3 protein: CASSIRLAGGRSGEQFF

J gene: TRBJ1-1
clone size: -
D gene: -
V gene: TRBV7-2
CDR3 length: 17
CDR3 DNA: TGTGCCAGCAGCTTTAGGTGGGGTCAGGGGTTTAACACTGAAGCTTTCTTT
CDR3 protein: CASSFRWGQGFNTEAFF

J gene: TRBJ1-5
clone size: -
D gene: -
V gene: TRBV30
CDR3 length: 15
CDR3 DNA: TGTGCCTGGAGCCAGGGGTTGGTCCTGAATCAGCCCCAGCATTTT
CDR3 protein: CAWSQGLVLNQPQHF

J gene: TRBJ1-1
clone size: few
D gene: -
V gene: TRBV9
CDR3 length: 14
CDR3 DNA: TGTGCCAGCAGCGTAGTCGTAGGGGCGACTGAAGCTTTCTTT
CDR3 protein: CASSVVVGATEAFF

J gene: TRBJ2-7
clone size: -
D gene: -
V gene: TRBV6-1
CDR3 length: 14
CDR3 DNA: TGTGCCAGCAGTGAAGTTTGGAGCTCCTACGAGCAGTACTTC
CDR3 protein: CASSEVWSSYEQYF

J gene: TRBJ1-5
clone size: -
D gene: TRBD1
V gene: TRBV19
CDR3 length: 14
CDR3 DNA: TGTGCCAGTAGTCTGACAGGGTCTAATCAGCCCCAGCATTTT
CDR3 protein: CASSLTGSNQPQHF

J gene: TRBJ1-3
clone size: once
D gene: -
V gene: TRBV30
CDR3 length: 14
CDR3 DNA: TGTGCCTGGAGTGTGGGCAGCTCTGGAAACACCATATATTTT
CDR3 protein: CAWSVGSSGNTIYF

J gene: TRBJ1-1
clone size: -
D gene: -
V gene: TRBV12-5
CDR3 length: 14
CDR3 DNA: TGTGCTAGTGGTTTGCAGGGGACGAACACTGAAGCTTTCTTT
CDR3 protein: CASGLQGTNTEAFF

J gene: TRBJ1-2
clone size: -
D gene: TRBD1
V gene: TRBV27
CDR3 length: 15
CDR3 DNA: TGTGCCAGCAGTCCCGGGAGGGGGCTCGGCTATGGCTACACCTTC
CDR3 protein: CASSPGRGLGYGYTF

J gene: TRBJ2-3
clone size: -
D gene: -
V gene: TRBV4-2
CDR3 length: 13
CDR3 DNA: TGTGCCAGCAGCCCTACACTAGCAGATACGCAGTATTTT
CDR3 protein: CASSPTLADTQYF

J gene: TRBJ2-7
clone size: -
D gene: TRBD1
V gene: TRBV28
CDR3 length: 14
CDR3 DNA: TGTGCCAGCAGTTTGACAGGGGGCTCCTACGAGCAGTACTTC
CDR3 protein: CASSLTGGSYEQYF

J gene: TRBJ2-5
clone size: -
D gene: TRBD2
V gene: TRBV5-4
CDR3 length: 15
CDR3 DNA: TGTGCCAGCAGCTTGGTTGCTAGCGGGGCAGAGACCCAGTACTTC
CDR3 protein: CASSLVASGAETQYF

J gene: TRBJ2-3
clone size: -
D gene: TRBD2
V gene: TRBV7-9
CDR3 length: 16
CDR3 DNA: TGTGCCAGCAGCTTCCAAGGACTAGCGGGGGAGGGTACGCAGTATTTT
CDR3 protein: CASSFQGLAGEGTQYF

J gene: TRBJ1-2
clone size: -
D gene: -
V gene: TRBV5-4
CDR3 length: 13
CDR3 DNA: TGTGCCAGCAGCTTTCGTTCTAACTATGGCTACACCTTC
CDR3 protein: CASSFRSNYGYTF

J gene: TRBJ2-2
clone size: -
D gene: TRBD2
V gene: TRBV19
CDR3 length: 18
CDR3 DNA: TGTGCCAGTAGGACTAGCGGGCTTCAACAAAGGAACACCGGGGAGCTGTTTTTT
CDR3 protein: CASRTSGLQQRNTGELFF

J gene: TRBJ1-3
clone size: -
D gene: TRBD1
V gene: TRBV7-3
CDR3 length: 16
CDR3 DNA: TGTGCCAGCAGCCCACAGACAGGGGGCTCTGGAAACACCATATATTTT
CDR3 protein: CASSPQTGGSGNTIYF

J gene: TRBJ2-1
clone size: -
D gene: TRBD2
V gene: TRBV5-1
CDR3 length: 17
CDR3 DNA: TGCGCCAGCAGCTTTGGTAATAGCGGGGGGGTCTACAATGAGCAGTTCTTC
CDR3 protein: CASSFGNSGGVYNEQFF

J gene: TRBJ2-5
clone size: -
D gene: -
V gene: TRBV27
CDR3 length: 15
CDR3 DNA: TGTGCCAGCGCGAGAGCGCCTAGCGCACAAGAGACCCAGTACTTC
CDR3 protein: CASARAPSAQETQYF

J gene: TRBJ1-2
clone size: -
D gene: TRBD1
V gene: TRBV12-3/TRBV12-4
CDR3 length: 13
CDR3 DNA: TGTGCCAGCAGTTTTGAGGGGGCGAGGGGCTACACCTTC
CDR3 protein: CASSFEGARGYTF

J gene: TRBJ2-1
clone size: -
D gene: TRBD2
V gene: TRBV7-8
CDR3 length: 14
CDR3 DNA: TGTGCCAGCACTTCGGGGGGGACCAACAATGAGCAGTTCTTC
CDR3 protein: CASTSGGTNNEQFF

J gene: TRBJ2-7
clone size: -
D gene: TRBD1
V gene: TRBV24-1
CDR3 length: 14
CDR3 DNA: TGTGCCACCAGCCGGACAGGGGGGAGCTACGAGCAGTACTTC
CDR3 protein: CATSRTGGSYEQYF

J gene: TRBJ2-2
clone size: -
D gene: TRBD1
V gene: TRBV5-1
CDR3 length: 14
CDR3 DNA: TGCGCCAGCAGCTTGGGACAGGGGGCCGGGGAGCTGTTTTTT
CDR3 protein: CASSLGQGAGELFF

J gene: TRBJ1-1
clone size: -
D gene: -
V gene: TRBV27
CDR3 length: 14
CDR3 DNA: TGTGCCAGCACCCTTCACTATGGGAACACTGAAGCTTTCTTT
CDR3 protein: CASTLHYGNTEAFF

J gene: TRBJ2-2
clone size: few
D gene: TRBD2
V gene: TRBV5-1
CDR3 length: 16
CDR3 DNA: TGCGCCAGCAGCTTAACACTAGCGGGGGGAACCGGGGAGCTGTTTTTT
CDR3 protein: CASSLTLAGGTGELFF

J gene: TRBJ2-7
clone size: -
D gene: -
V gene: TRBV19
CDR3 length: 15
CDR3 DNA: TGTGCCAGTAGTGCGGGGACTTCGCAGGCCTACGAGCAGTACTTC
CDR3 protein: CASSAGTSQAYEQYF

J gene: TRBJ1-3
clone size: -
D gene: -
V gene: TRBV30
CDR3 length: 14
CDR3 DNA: TGTGCCTGGAGTGTAGGGGTCTCTGGAAACACCATATATTTT
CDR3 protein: CAWSVGVSGNTIYF

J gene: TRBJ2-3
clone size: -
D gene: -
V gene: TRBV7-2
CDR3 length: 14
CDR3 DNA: TGTGCCAGCAACCAGGGGGCGGGGGCAGATACGCAGTATTTT
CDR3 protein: CASNQGAGADTQYF

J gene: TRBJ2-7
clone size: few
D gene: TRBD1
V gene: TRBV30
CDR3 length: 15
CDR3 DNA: TGTGCCTGGAGAAGGGGGACAGCGGTCGTCTACGAGCAGTACTTC
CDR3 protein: CAWRRGTAVVYEQYF

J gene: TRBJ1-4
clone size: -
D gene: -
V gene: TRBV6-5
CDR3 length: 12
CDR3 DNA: TGTGCCAGCAGCCAAAGGGGTGAAAAACTGTTTTTT
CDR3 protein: CASSQRGEKLFF

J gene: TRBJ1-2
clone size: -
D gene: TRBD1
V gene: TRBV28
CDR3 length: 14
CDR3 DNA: TGTGCCAGCAGCCCCGGACAGGTAGTACGTGGCTACACCTTC
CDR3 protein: CASSPGQVVRGYTF

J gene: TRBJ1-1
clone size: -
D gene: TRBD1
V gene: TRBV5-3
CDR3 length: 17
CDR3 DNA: TGTGCCAGAAGCTCGGACAGGGTACGGAAGGCTAACACTGAAGCTTTCTTT
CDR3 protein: CARSSDRVRKANTEAFF

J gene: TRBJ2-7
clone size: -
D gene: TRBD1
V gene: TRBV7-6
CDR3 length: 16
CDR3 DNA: TGTGCCAGCAGCTTAGCGCCGGGACAGGCTACCTACGAGCAGTACTTC
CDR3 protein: CASSLAPGQATYEQYF

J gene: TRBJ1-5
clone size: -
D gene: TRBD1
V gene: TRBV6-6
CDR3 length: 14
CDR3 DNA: TGTGCCAGGTTGCGCCATCAGGGGGCCCAGCCCCAGCATTTT
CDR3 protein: CARLRHQGAQPQHF

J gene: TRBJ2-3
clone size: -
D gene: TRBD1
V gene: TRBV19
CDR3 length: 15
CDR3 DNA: TGTGCCAGTAACCCTAGGACAGGCTTCACAGATACGCAGTATTTT
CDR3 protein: CASNPRTGFTDTQYF

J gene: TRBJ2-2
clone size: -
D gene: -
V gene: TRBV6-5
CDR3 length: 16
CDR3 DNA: TGTGCCAGCAGTTACTCATCAGGGGCGAACACCGGGGAGCTGTTTTTT
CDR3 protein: CASSYSSGANTGELFF

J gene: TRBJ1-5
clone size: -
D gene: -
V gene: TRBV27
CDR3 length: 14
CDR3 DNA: TGTGCCAGCAGTTTAGGGGGGGCCAATCAGCCCCAGCATTTT
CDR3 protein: CASSLGGANQPQHF

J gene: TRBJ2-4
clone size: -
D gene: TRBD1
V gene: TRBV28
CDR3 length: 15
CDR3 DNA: TGTGCCAGCAGTTTACCCCGGGACAGGGAGGACATTCAGTACTTC
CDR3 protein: CASSLPRDREDIQYF

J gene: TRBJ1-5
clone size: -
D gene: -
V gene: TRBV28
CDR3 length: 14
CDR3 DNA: TGTGCCAGCACGGTCCCGGGGGGCCAACAGCCCCAGCATTTT
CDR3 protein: CASTVPGGQQPQHF

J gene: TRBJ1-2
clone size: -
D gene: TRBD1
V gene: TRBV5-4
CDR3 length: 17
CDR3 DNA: TGTGCCAGCAGCCAACTTACTAGGACAGGGGGCAGGGCCGGCTACACCTTC
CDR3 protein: CASSQLTRTGGRAGYTF

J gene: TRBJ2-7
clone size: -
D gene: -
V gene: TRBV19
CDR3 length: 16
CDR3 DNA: TGTGCCAGTAGTATAGCCCCTCTACCGGGAGATTACGAGCAGTACTTC
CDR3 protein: CASSIAPLPGDYEQYF

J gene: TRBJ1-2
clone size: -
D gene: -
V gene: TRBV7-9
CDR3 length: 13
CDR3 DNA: TGTGCCAGCAGCTCTGGGCAGAACTATGGCTACACCTTC
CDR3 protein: CASSSGQNYGYTF

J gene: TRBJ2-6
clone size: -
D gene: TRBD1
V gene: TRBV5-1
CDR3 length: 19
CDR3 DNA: TGCGCCAGCAGCTTGGAGCCAGGGGGCCGTTTCTCTGGGGCCAACGTCCTGACTTTC
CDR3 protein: CASSLEPGGRFSGANVLTF

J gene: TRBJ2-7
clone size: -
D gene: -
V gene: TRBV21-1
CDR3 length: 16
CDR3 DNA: TGTGCCAGCAGCAAAGAGGCTACAGGCAGTTCCTACGAGCAGTACTTC
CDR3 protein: CASSKEATGSSYEQYF

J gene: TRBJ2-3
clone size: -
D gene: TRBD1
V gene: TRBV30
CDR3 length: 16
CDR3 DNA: TGTGCCTGGAGTCCCGGGACAGGGGGGAGCACAGATACGCAGTATTTT
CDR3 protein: CAWSPGTGGSTDTQYF